This T cell receptor (beta chain) comes out of a study of intratumoral heterogeneity in liver cancer. In terms of the full investigation: In the full approximately 15-patient cohort, the median age was roughly 63 years and the majority of patients were male. The full cohort included around 72 multiregional samples from around 14 HCC patients, consisting of roughly 50 tumoral regions and some 20 adjacent nontumoral regions. To investigate intratumor heterogeneity, the study integrated RNA-seq, DNA sequencing, TCR-seq and SNP array data drawn from multiple regions of hepatocellular carcinoma specimens.

In the germline V gene, CDR1 corresponds to MNHEY and CDR2 to SVGAGI. The CDR3 spans 15 residues, from the cysteine through the phenylalanine. The read is trimmed to its CDR3 DNA, 45 bases read in frame from base 1. V lost 6 bases and J lost 5 bases; the stretch between them is 17 bases long. Overall results and qualifications from the work: According to the report, TCR sequencing confirmed the RNA-seq-based estimates of regional differences in tumor-infiltrating lymphocyte burden. The authors noted a relatively low number of patients and under-sampled tumor-infiltrating lymphocyte representation as limitations. Within each sequenced patient, no significant difference in overall T cell clonality was found between tumor regions. Tumor region a in each sequenced patient had significantly more unique T-cell clonal expansions than region b.

Samples labelled H were derived from distinct, geographically separated regions of the hepatocellular carcinoma nodule. Early-stage hepatocellular carcinoma was present in all patients, and no therapy was administered to any patient before surgical resection. The sampled areas showed no macroscopic signs of necrosis or hemorrhage. Multiple regions from two patients underwent TCR sequencing (ImmunoSeq). Each frozen resection tissue sample was taken at least 1 cm away from every other sample. Genomic DNA was isolated from bulk tissue with the DNeasy blood and tissue kit. The immunoSEQ assay was used to sequence TCR beta chain CDR3 regions from genomic DNA. Primers annealing to V and J segments amplified rearranged VDJ segments. Per the authors' processing: Clonality and richness metrics were computed with the ImmunoSeq Analyzer software. Differentially abundant clones between regions were identified using Fisher's exact test plus a beta-binomial method for added stringency. TCRdb re-hosts the immuneACCESS table, in-frame sequences only. Its copies lack some clones; in the studies checked, an unresolved V gene accounts for under half of them, and the cause for the rest is not known. V and J calls and clone size are copied from that table; D and trimming were computed from the DNA. This sample gives about 3,600 clones in total; roughly 44% of them show up just once. The ten most abundant clones make up roughly 25% of the sample.

A remark on this clone: It has no known antigen specificity. No qualities accompany the bases; no much larger clone lies one base away.

The rearranged segments are TRBV6-5 and TRBJ2-1; the D segment is perhaps TRBD1 or TRBD2, each sharing 6 matched bases. This clonotype originated in an older man with hepatocellular carcinoma. This specimen was tumor tissue, taken before any cancer treatment. Read as DNA, the sequence is TGTGCCAGCAGGGACTCCCTCGGGGGCCACAATGAGCAGTTCTTC. Its protein reads: CASRDSLGGHNEQFF.